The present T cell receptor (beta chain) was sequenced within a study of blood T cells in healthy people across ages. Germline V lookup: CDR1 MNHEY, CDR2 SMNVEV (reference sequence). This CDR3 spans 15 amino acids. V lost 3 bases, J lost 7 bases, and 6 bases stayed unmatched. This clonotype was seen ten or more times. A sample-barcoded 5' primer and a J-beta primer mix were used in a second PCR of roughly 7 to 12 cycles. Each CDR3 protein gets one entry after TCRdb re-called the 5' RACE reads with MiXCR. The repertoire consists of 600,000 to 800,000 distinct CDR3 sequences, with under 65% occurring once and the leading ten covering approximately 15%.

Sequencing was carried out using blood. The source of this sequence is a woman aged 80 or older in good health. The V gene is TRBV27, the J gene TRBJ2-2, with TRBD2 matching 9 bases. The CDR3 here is CASSLAASGIGELFF. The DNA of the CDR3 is TGTGCCAGCAGTTTGGCGGCTAGCGGGATCGGGGAGCTGTTTTTT.